This T cell receptor beta chain was profiled in a study of identical twins. Findings of the study overall: Cord blood beta clonotypes that were abundant carried fewer insertions, and memory repertoires showed no such trend. In drawing conclusions, the study used cross-sectional statistical analysis and did not follow the same donors.

In regard to this clonotype: Antigen: not known.

TCRdb re-called the 5' RACE reads through MiXCR, storing one row per CDR3 protein. This table holds more than 600,000 distinct CDR3 sequences, 18% found once. Donors were all healthy Caucasians. The sample also formed part of further work on T cells expressing NK-cell markers. That report adds: In a group of several donors, dominant NKG2C+ clonotypes represented about 1.0-7.5% of CD8+ T cells.

This sequence was found in a woman under 30 in good health. The sample taken for sequencing was PBMCs.

The CDR3 DNA sequence: TGCAGTGCTAGAGTTTATCACAATGAGCAGTTCTTC. Translation gives CSARVYHNEQFF. The chain links TRBV20-1 to TRBJ2-1; D call uncertain. This CDR3 spans 12 amino acids. The germline gives CDR1 DFQATT, CDR2 SNEGSKA (reference sequence). Trimming removed 1 base from V and 5 bases from J, with 6 bases in between.